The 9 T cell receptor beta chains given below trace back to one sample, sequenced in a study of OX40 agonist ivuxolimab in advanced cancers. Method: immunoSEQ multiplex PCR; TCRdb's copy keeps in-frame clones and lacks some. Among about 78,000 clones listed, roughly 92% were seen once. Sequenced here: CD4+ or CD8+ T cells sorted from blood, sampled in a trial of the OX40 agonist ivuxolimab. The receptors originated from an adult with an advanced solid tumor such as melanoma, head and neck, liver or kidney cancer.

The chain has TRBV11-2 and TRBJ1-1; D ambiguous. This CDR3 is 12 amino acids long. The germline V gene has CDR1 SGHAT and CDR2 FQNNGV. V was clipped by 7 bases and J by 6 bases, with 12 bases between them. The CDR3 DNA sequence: TGTGCCAGCACCCCAAGTATGGCTGAAGCTTTCTTT. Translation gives CASTPSMAEAFF.

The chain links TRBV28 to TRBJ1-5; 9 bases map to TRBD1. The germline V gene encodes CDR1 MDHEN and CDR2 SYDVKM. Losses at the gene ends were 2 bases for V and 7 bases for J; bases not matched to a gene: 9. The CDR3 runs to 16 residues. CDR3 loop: CASSLKGQGHGQPQHF. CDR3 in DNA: TGTGCCAGCAGTTTAAAAGGACAGGGGCATGGGCAGCCCCAGCATTTT.

The CDR3 sequence: CASSEALGGGADTQYF. The CDR3 DNA sequence: TGTGCCAGCAGTGAAGCTCTAGGGGGTGGTGCAGATACGCAGTATTTT. The chain uses TRBV2 and TRBJ2-3; tentatively, D is TRBD1 (6 bases). Trimming shortened V by 0 bases and J by 4 bases, and 14 bases separated the two germline ends. The germline CDR1 and CDR2 sequences are SNHLY and FYNNEI. The CDR3 length is 16 residues.

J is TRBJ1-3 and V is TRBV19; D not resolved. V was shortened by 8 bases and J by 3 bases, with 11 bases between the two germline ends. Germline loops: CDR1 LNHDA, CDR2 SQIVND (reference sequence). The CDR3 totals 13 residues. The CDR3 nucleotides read TGTGCCAGTGGAAGGGTCTATGGAAACACCATATATTTT. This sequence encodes CASGRVYGNTIYF.

The CDR3 reads CASSLNSRNTEAFF. The DNA for the CDR3 is TGCGCCAGCAGCTTGAACAGTCGGAACACTGAAGCTTTCTTT. V gene TRBV5-1 combines with J gene TRBJ1-1; D is unclear. Germline CDR1 SGHRS, CDR2 YFSETQ. CDR3 length equals 14 residues. Deletions cut 1 base from V and 1 base from J, with 8 bases between.

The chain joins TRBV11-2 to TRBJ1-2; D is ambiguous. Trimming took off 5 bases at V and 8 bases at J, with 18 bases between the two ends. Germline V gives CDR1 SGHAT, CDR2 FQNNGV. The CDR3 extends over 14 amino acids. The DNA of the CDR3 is TGTGCCAGCAGCCCTCTCGTCCGGGGTGGGGGCTACACCTTC. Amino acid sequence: CASSPLVRGGGYTF.

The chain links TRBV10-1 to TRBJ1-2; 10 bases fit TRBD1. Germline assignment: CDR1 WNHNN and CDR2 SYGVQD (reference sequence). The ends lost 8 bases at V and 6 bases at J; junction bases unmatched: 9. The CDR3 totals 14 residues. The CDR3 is CASLMGQGKDGYTF. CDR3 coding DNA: TGCGCCAGCCTAATGGGACAGGGGAAGGATGGCTACACCTTC.

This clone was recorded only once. The CDR3 DNA reads TGTGCCAGCAGCCCAAATCGGGGAAATCAGCCCCAGCATTTT. Encoded protein: CASSPNRGNQPQHF. This sequence joins TRBV7-2 and TRBJ1-5; D remains ambiguous. This CDR3 has 14 amino acids. Trimming took off 5 bases at V and 4 bases at J, with 12 bases between the two ends. The germline V gene encodes CDR1 SGHTA and CDR2 FQGNSA.

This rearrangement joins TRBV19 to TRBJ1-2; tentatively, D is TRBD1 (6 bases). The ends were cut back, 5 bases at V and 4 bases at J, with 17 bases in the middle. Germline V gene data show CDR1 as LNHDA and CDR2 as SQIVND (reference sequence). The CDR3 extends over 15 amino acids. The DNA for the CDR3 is TGTGCCAGTAGTGTGGGACACTCCTTAAGCTATGGCTACACCTTC. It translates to CASSVGHSLSYGYTF.